A selection of T cell receptor beta chains follows, all from one sample in a study of T cells in Graves' hyperthyroidism and ophthalmopathy. TCRdb re-analysed the multiplex PCR reads in MiXCR, keeping a single row per CDR3 protein. The repertoire includes over 650,000 distinct CDR3 sequences, about 15% of them detected once, and around 7.7% sits in the top ten. Specimen: blood. The receptors were sampled from a man in his late teens or twenties with Graves' hyperthyroidism. CDR3s include the opening cysteine and the closing phenylalanine or tryptophan. D genes are given only for firm matches. Rows may omit the clone size; those that give it use once, few, many or a size class.

v_gene: TRBV7-9
d_gene: NA
abundance: many
j_gene: TRBJ1-1
CDR3aa: CASSLITGPNTEAFF
CDR3nt: TGTGCCAGCAGCTTAATCACTGGGCCAAACACTGAAGCTTTCTTT

v_gene: TRBV18
d_gene: NA
abundance: many
j_gene: TRBJ2-1
CDR3aa: CASSPGRGTLYSYNEQFF
CDR3nt: TGTGCCAGCTCACCAGGCAGGGGAACCCTCTATTCCTACAATGAGCAGTTCTTC

v_gene: TRBV2
d_gene: NA
abundance: many
j_gene: TRBJ2-7
CDR3aa: CASSGDHYEQYF
CDR3nt: TGTGCCAGCAGTGGGGACCACTACGAGCAGTACTTC

v_gene: TRBV20-1
d_gene: TRBD1
abundance: NA
j_gene: TRBJ2-7
CDR3aa: CSARRGLTYEQYF
CDR3nt: TGCAGTGCTCGAAGGGGGCTCACCTACGAGCAGTACTTC

v_gene: TRBV12-3/TRBV12-4
d_gene: NA
abundance: many
j_gene: TRBJ2-5
CDR3aa: CASSRTNQETQYF
CDR3nt: TGTGCCAGCAGTCGGACAAACCAAGAGACCCAGTACTTC

v_gene: TRBV7-2
d_gene: TRBD1
abundance: many
j_gene: TRBJ2-7
CDR3aa: CASSLGTGGTYEQYF
CDR3nt: TGTGCCAGCAGCTTAGGGACAGGGGGTACCTACGAGCAGTACTTC

v_gene: TRBV29-1
d_gene: NA
abundance: many
j_gene: TRBJ2-1
CDR3aa: CSVEGARDGSSYNEQFF
CDR3nt: TGCAGCGTTGAAGGTGCTCGGGACGGCAGCTCCTACAATGAGCAGTTCTTC

v_gene: TRBV11-2
d_gene: NA
abundance: NA
j_gene: TRBJ2-1
CDR3aa: CASSFLPGSYNEQFF
CDR3nt: TGTGCCAGCAGCTTCTTACCGGGCTCCTACAATGAGCAGTTCTTC

v_gene: TRBV20-1
d_gene: NA
abundance: once
j_gene: TRBJ1-3
CDR3aa: CSAIGKFGNTIYF
CDR3nt: TGCAGTGCTATCGGGAAGTTTGGAAACACCATATATTTT

v_gene: TRBV20-1
d_gene: NA
abundance: few
j_gene: TRBJ2-7
CDR3aa: CSAQIYEQYF
CDR3nt: TGCAGTGCCCAGATCTACGAGCAGTACTTC

v_gene: TRBV4-3
d_gene: NA
abundance: NA
j_gene: TRBJ2-7
CDR3aa: CASSWGVSSYEQYF
CDR3nt: TGCGCCAGCAGCTGGGGAGTTTCCTCCTACGAGCAGTACTTC

v_gene: TRBV5-1
d_gene: TRBD1
abundance: few
j_gene: TRBJ1-1
CDR3aa: CASSLGQGISAFF
CDR3nt: TGCGCCAGCAGCTTAGGACAGGGTATATCGGCTTTCTTT

v_gene: TRBV5-5
d_gene: NA
abundance: few
j_gene: TRBJ2-5
CDR3aa: CASSFQTGPQETQYF
CDR3nt: TGTGCCAGCAGTTTCCAAACGGGACCGCAAGAGACCCAGTACTTC

v_gene: TRBV15
d_gene: NA
abundance: once
j_gene: TRBJ2-2
CDR3aa: CATSRDRGAMSTGELFF
CDR3nt: TGTGCCACCAGCAGAGATCGAGGGGCAATGAGCACCGGGGAGCTGTTTTTT

v_gene: TRBV7-8
d_gene: TRBD2
abundance: many
j_gene: TRBJ2-5
CDR3aa: CASSFTSGTQYF
CDR3nt: TGTGCCAGCAGCTTCACTAGCGGGACCCAGTACTTC

v_gene: TRBV6-1
d_gene: NA
abundance: few
j_gene: TRBJ1-5
CDR3aa: CASSFIDSGRSNQPQHF
CDR3nt: TGTGCCAGCAGTTTTATTGATTCGGGCAGGAGCAATCAGCCCCAGCATTTT

v_gene: TRBV6-2/TRBV6-3
d_gene: TRBD2
abundance: few
j_gene: TRBJ2-1
CDR3aa: CASSSLGLAESSYNEQFF
CDR3nt: TGTGCCAGCAGTTCCTTGGGGCTAGCGGAAAGCTCCTACAATGAGCAGTTCTTC

v_gene: TRBV5-5
d_gene: NA
abundance: few
j_gene: TRBJ2-2
CDR3aa: CASGPIAGAGELFF
CDR3nt: TGTGCCAGCGGCCCGATAGCAGGGGCCGGGGAGCTGTTTTTT

v_gene: TRBV29-1
d_gene: TRBD1
abundance: NA
j_gene: TRBJ2-1
CDR3aa: CSASKGQGSYNEQFF
CDR3nt: TGCAGCGCTTCAAAGGGACAGGGATCCTACAATGAGCAGTTCTTC

v_gene: TRBV28
d_gene: NA
abundance: NA
j_gene: TRBJ1-2
CDR3aa: CASRFSDRGDYGYTF
CDR3nt: TGTGCCAGCAGATTTTCTGATAGGGGGGACTATGGCTACACCTTC

v_gene: TRBV3-1
d_gene: NA
abundance: NA
j_gene: TRBJ2-5
CDR3aa: CASSQDTGLRRETQYF
CDR3nt: TGTGCCAGCAGCCAAGATACTGGACTACGTCGTGAGACCCAGTACTTC

v_gene: TRBV20-1
d_gene: NA
abundance: many
j_gene: TRBJ2-3
CDR3aa: CSAVGPTDTQYF
CDR3nt: TGCAGTGCTGTAGGCCCCACAGATACGCAGTATTTT

v_gene: TRBV6-2/TRBV6-3
d_gene: NA
abundance: many
j_gene: TRBJ2-1
CDR3aa: CASRRLVNEQFF
CDR3nt: TGTGCCAGCAGGCGACTAGTAAATGAGCAGTTCTTC

v_gene: TRBV20-1
d_gene: NA
abundance: many
j_gene: TRBJ2-3
CDR3aa: CSASEMAPSTDTQYF
CDR3nt: TGCAGTGCTAGTGAGATGGCTCCTAGCACAGATACGCAGTATTTT

v_gene: TRBV7-2
d_gene: NA
abundance: NA
j_gene: TRBJ2-5
CDR3aa: CASSPTGSTETQYF
CDR3nt: TGTGCCAGCAGCCCCACGGGGAGTACAGAGACCCAGTACTTC

v_gene: TRBV3-1
d_gene: TRBD1
abundance: NA
j_gene: TRBJ1-2
CDR3aa: CASSQGRQGELYGYTF
CDR3nt: TGTGCCAGCAGCCAAGGGAGGCAGGGGGAACTCTATGGCTACACCTTC

v_gene: TRBV5-1
d_gene: TRBD1
abundance: few
j_gene: TRBJ1-2
CDR3aa: CASSPFGQGHYGYTF
CDR3nt: TGCGCCAGCAGCCCCTTCGGACAGGGGCACTATGGCTACACCTTC

v_gene: TRBV28
d_gene: TRBD2
abundance: many
j_gene: TRBJ2-5
CDR3aa: CASSLLGGSETQYF
CDR3nt: TGTGCCAGCAGTTTATTAGGCGGGAGTGAGACCCAGTACTTC

v_gene: TRBV6-1
d_gene: NA
abundance: many
j_gene: TRBJ2-3
CDR3aa: CASTAGLTDTQYF
CDR3nt: TGTGCCAGCACGGCGGGACTCACAGATACGCAGTATTTT

v_gene: TRBV28
d_gene: NA
abundance: few
j_gene: TRBJ2-5
CDR3aa: CASRFRQKETQYF
CDR3nt: TGTGCCAGCAGATTCCGGCAGAAAGAGACCCAGTACTTC

v_gene: TRBV5-1
d_gene: NA
abundance: few
j_gene: TRBJ1-1
CDR3aa: CASSLQDTGNTEAFF
CDR3nt: TGCGCCAGCAGCTTGCAGGATACGGGGAACACTGAAGCTTTCTTT

v_gene: TRBV28
d_gene: TRBD2
abundance: many
j_gene: TRBJ2-1
CDR3aa: CASSLRKRDAYNEQFF
CDR3nt: TGTGCCAGCAGTTTAAGAAAGCGGGACGCCTACAATGAGCAGTTCTTC

v_gene: TRBV2
d_gene: TRBD2
abundance: many
j_gene: TRBJ2-5
CDR3aa: CASRVLAGQETQYF
CDR3nt: TGTGCCAGCAGGGTGCTAGCGGGGCAAGAGACCCAGTACTTC

v_gene: TRBV6-1
d_gene: TRBD1
abundance: NA
j_gene: TRBJ1-1
CDR3aa: CASTKGQALEAFF
CDR3nt: TGTGCCAGCACTAAGGGACAGGCCTTAGAAGCTTTCTTT

v_gene: TRBV12-3/TRBV12-4
d_gene: NA
abundance: many
j_gene: TRBJ2-5
CDR3aa: CASSFLRAQETQYF
CDR3nt: TGTGCCAGCAGTTTTCTCCGTGCCCAAGAGACCCAGTACTTC

v_gene: TRBV28
d_gene: NA
abundance: many
j_gene: TRBJ1-6
CDR3aa: CASSLSGLNSPLHF
CDR3nt: TGTGCCAGCAGTTTATCTGGGTTGAATTCACCCCTCCACTTT

v_gene: TRBV28
d_gene: TRBD2
abundance: NA
j_gene: TRBJ2-1
CDR3aa: CASRRTSGRASSYNEQFF
CDR3nt: TGTGCCAGCCGACGGACTAGCGGGAGGGCCAGCTCCTACAATGAGCAGTTCTTC

v_gene: TRBV20-1
d_gene: NA
abundance: many
j_gene: TRBJ2-7
CDR3aa: CSAPDPSVSSIYEQYF
CDR3nt: TGCAGTGCGCCCGATCCCTCAGTTTCGTCGATCTACGAGCAGTACTTC

v_gene: TRBV10-3
d_gene: TRBD1
abundance: few
j_gene: TRBJ2-7
CDR3aa: CAISEHGQGGTGAYEQYF
CDR3nt: TGTGCCATCAGTGAGCACGGACAGGGAGGAACTGGAGCCTACGAGCAGTACTTC

v_gene: TRBV30
d_gene: TRBD1
abundance: many
j_gene: TRBJ1-2
CDR3aa: CAWSGWDRDGLIDYGYTF
CDR3nt: TGTGCCTGGAGTGGGTGGGACAGAGACGGGTTAATCGACTATGGCTACACCTTC

v_gene: TRBV19
d_gene: NA
abundance: NA
j_gene: TRBJ2-1
CDR3aa: CATNPGPAGNEQFF
CDR3nt: TGTGCCACCAATCCGGGACCCGCCGGGAATGAGCAGTTCTTC

v_gene: TRBV24-1
d_gene: NA
abundance: NA
j_gene: TRBJ1-5
CDR3aa: CATSLDNSNQPQHF
CDR3nt: TGTGCCACCAGTCTAGACAATAGCAATCAGCCCCAGCATTTT

v_gene: TRBV4-3
d_gene: NA
abundance: NA
j_gene: TRBJ1-1
CDR3aa: CASWGFLDTEAFF
CDR3nt: TGCGCCAGCTGGGGCTTTTTGGACACTGAAGCTTTCTTT

v_gene: TRBV5-4
d_gene: NA
abundance: NA
j_gene: TRBJ2-5
CDR3aa: CASSFRNFQETQYF
CDR3nt: TGTGCCAGCAGCTTTCGGAATTTCCAAGAGACCCAGTACTTC

v_gene: TRBV28
d_gene: TRBD1
abundance: many
j_gene: TRBJ2-7
CDR3aa: CASRLGTGAHEQYF
CDR3nt: TGTGCCAGCCGACTCGGGACAGGGGCCCACGAGCAGTACTTC

v_gene: TRBV28
d_gene: NA
abundance: many
j_gene: TRBJ2-1
CDR3aa: CASSWSRGGNEQFF
CDR3nt: TGTGCCAGCAGTTGGAGTCGAGGGGGTAATGAGCAGTTCTTC

v_gene: TRBV11-1
d_gene: NA
abundance: many
j_gene: TRBJ2-7
CDR3aa: CASSLREIPYEQYF
CDR3nt: TGTGCCAGCAGCTTGAGGGAGATTCCCTACGAGCAGTACTTC